The 20 T cell receptor beta chains below were found in one sample sequenced in a study of shared clonotypes between healthy human individuals. Sequenced by immunoSEQ multiplex PCR; TCRdb stores in-frame clones only, minus some. The sample lists about 2.1 million clones, more than 85% occurring once. CD45RO-negative cells were positively selected for CCR7, leaving out terminally differentiated effector memory CD45RA+ cells. Sequenced: naive CD8+ T cells from PBMCs. The receptor source for this set is a young man in good health. Some clones in this sample may be carry-over from other donors' samples.

This rearrangement joins TRBV5-5 to TRBJ2-7; 8 nucleotides match TRBD2. With 1 base clipped from V and 0 bases from J, the junction kept 3 bases outside the gene matches. The CDR3 is made up of 15 amino acids. The V gene's germline CDR1 is SGHKS and CDR2 YYEKEE (reference sequence). The DNA for the CDR3 is TGTGCCAGCAGCTTGTCGGGAGGGTACTCCTACGAGCAGTACTTC. This encodes CASSLSGGYSYEQYF.

CDR3: CASSKNYNEQFF. For the CDR3, the DNA is TGTGCCAGCAGCAAAAATTACAATGAGCAGTTCTTC. This chain connects TRBV9 to TRBJ2-1; D is unresolved. With 4 bases removed from V and 4 bases from J, the gap between germline ends came to 6 bases. CDR1 is SGDLS and CDR2 is YYNGEE in the germline V gene. This CDR3 region has 12 residues.

The chain joins TRBV28 to TRBJ2-5; TRBD2 agrees at 9 bases. V shed 5 bases, J shed 7 bases, and the junction held 17 bases outside the gene matches. This CDR3 comprises 17 residues. Per the germline V gene, CDR1 is MDHEN and CDR2 is SYDVKM. CDR3 sequence (DNA): TGTGCCAGCAGTCTACTGACTGGCGGGAGGGCCCCGTGGACCCAGTACTTC. Its translation is CASSLLTGGRAPWTQYF.

This clone was recorded once. This chain joins TRBV19 and TRBJ2-1; 7 bases agree with TRBD2. After removal of 5 bases from V and 4 bases from J, the junction contained 8 bases not matched to a gene. CDR3 length: 15 residues. CDR1 LNHDA and CDR2 SQIVND come from the germline V gene (reference sequence). Here the CDR3 DNA reads TGTGCCAGTAGTTCAGGTAGCGGGTATTACAATGAGCAGTTCTTC. It encodes CASSSGSGYYNEQFF.

The V gene is TRBV4-2, the J gene TRBJ2-5; the D gene is possibly TRBD1 (6 bases). Trimming took off 1 base at V and 0 bases at J, with 9 bases between the two ends. The CDR3 runs 15 residues. Germline loops: CDR1 LGHNA, CDR2 YNFKEQ. CDR3 residues: CASSQAYRDQETQYF. CDR3 sequence (DNA): TGTGCCAGCAGCCAAGCATACAGGGACCAAGAGACCCAGTACTTC.

The gene calls are TRBV27 and TRBJ2-7; possible D gene TRBD2, 6 bases. Trimming shortened V by 5 bases and J by 2 bases, and 7 bases separated the two germline ends. The CDR3 runs 12 residues. Germline CDR1 reads MNHEY; CDR2 reads SMNVEV (reference sequence). This CDR3 reads CASSTGAYEQYF. The CDR3 region has the DNA TGTGCCAGCAGTACGGGGGCCTACGAGCAGTACTTC.

This clone has just one count. Other DNA sequences in the same sample also yield this CDR3. This rearrangement joins TRBV4-1 to TRBJ2-5; 13 bases align to TRBD2. Losses at the gene ends were 3 bases for V and 2 bases for J; bases not matched to a gene: 0. This CDR3 contains 15 residues. CDR1 MGHRA and CDR2 YSYEKL come from the germline V gene. The CDR3 reads CASSQGLAGQETQYF. CDR3 nucleotide sequence: TGCGCCAGCAGCCAGGGACTAGCGGGGCAAGAGACCCAGTACTTC.

This rearrangement joins TRBV5-5 to TRBJ1-3, with D unclear. The CDR3 is 15 residues long. Germline V gives CDR1 SGHKS, CDR2 YYEKEE (reference sequence). Between the trimmed V and J ends, which lost 0 bases and 2 bases, there was a span of 9 bases. CDR3 coding DNA: TGTGCCAGCAGCTTGGATTGGCAGGCTGGAAACACCATATATTTT. Translating it yields CASSLDWQAGNTIYF.

The chain uses TRBV28 and TRBJ2-1; TRBD2 agrees at 9 bases. Trimming removed 6 bases from V and 7 bases from J; junction bases left unmatched: 10. Per germline, CDR1 MDHEN and CDR2 SYDVKM. The CDR3 spans 15 residues. The CDR3 protein is CASRPTGTSINEQFF. CDR3 in DNA: TGTGCCAGCAGGCCGACCGGGACTAGCATAAATGAGCAGTTCTTC.

J is TRBJ2-1 and V is TRBV5-4; D not certain. The CDR3 is made up of 14 amino acids. The germline V gene encodes CDR1 SGHNT and CDR2 YYREEE (reference sequence). V shed 3 bases and J shed 2 bases, with 9 bases lying between them. This CDR3 reads CASSWPGPYNEQFF. CDR3 nucleotide sequence: TGTGCCAGCAGCTGGCCCGGGCCCTACAATGAGCAGTTCTTC.

The chain links TRBV27 to TRBJ1-4; 10 nucleotides match TRBD1. The V gene end was trimmed by 5 bases and the J gene end by 7 bases; junction bases not matched to a gene: 13. CDR3 length: 17 amino acids. Germline CDR1 MNHEY, CDR2 SMNVEV (reference sequence). The CDR3 sequence is CASSLITTGGAGEKLFF. In nucleotides, the CDR3 is TGTGCCAGCAGTCTTATTACGACAGGGGGCGCAGGTGAAAAACTGTTTTTT.

The CDR3 coding sequence is TGTGCCAGCAGCTCTCGGACTACTCGGGGTCTCGAGCAGTACTTC. Residues: CASSSRTTRGLEQYF. The V gene is TRBV11-2, the J gene TRBJ2-7; TRBD2 might be the D (6 bases). The CDR3 sequence is 15 residues long. Germline lookup yields CDR1 SGHAT and CDR2 FQNNGV. Trimming took 4 bases from V and 6 from J, leaving 19 bases between them.

This clone was seen a single time. V and J are TRBV5-6 and TRBJ2-5; D could derive from TRBD1 or TRBD2 (5 bases each). Trimming removed 6 bases from V and 5 bases from J, with 17 bases in between. Per germline, CDR1 SGHDT and CDR2 YYEEEE. CDR3 length equals 14 residues. DNA of the CDR3: TGTGCCAGCAATAAAGGGACGCCTACTGAGACCCAGTACTTC. This translates into CASNKGTPTETQYF.

The sample holds one count of this clone. V is TRBV27 and J is TRBJ1-2; TRBD1 agrees at 9 bases. Unmatched junction bases numbered 9, after V lost 7 bases and J lost 6 bases. Looked up from germline, CDR1 is MNHEY and CDR2 is SMNVEV (reference sequence). This CDR3 contains 14 residues. In DNA, the CDR3 is TGTGCCAGCACTTCGGGACAGGGAACGGATGGCTACACCTTC. Its translation is CASTSGQGTDGYTF.

This chain joins TRBV9 and TRBJ2-7; the match to TRBD1 covers 10 bases. V dropped 4 bases and J dropped 5; count of bases not matched to a gene: 9. Per the germline V gene, CDR1 is SGDLS and CDR2 is YYNGEE. The CDR3 totals 15 residues. CDR3 sequence reads: CASSQAGTGVNEQYF. The CDR3 DNA follows: TGTGCCAGCAGCCAGGCTGGGACAGGGGTTAACGAGCAGTACTTC. Drawing the rest from reference TRBV9 and TRBJ2-7, the complete variable domain is DSGVTQTPKHLITATGQRVTLRCSPRSGDLSVYWYQQSLDQGLQFLIQYYNGEERAKGNILERFSAQQFPDLHSELNLSSLELGDSALYFCASSQAGTGVNEQYFGPGTRLTVT.

The chain carries TRBV7-8 and TRBJ1-2, with TRBD1 matching over 8 bases. The junction had 8 bases not matched to a gene; V was cut back by 4 bases and J by 4 bases. This CDR3 spans 15 amino acids. Per germline, CDR1 SGHVS and CDR2 FQNEAQ. In DNA form, the CDR3 reads TGTGCCAGCAGCTCCGACAGGGGATTAACCTATGGCTACACCTTC. This sequence encodes CASSSDRGLTYGYTF. The full variable domain, completed using reference TRBV7-8 and TRBJ1-2, is GAGVSQSPRYKVAKRGQDVALRCDPISGHVSLFWYQQALGQGPEFLTYFQNEAQLDKSGLPSDRFFAERPEGSVSTLKIQRTQQEDSAVYLCASSSDRGLTYGYTFGSGTRLTVV.

The chain employs TRBV4-3 and TRBJ2-2; D unclear. Germline CDR1 reads LGHNA; CDR2 reads YSLEER. V gave up 4 bases and J gave up 5 bases, with 14 bases separating them. The CDR3 is 15 amino acids. The CDR3 sequence is CASSPGPALTGELFF. CDR3 nucleotides: TGCGCCAGCAGCCCTGGGCCGGCCCTAACCGGGGAGCTGTTTTTT.

The CDR3 sequence: CAWEVGAGVVGELFF. CDR3 DNA sequence: TGTGCCTGGGAAGTAGGAGCGGGAGTTGTCGGGGAGCTGTTTTTT. The V gene is TRBV30, the J gene TRBJ2-2; 8 nucleotides match TRBD2. This CDR3 contains 15 residues. Germline V lookup: CDR1 GTSNPN, CDR2 SVGIG (reference sequence). V gave up 5 bases and J gave up 7 bases; unmatched junction bases: 12.

The chain combines TRBV5-5 with TRBJ2-7; D is possibly TRBD1 (6 bases). The V end lost 4 bases, the J end lost 2 bases, and 13 bases lay between the germline ends. CDR3 length equals 14 residues. Germline V gene lookup returns CDR1 SGHKS and CDR2 YYEKEE (reference sequence). CDR3 nucleotides: TGTGCCAGCAGCCCTTACAGGGACCCCTACGAGCAGTACTTC. Encoded protein: CASSPYRDPYEQYF.

This rearrangement joins TRBV6-1 to TRBJ2-7; weak D call: TRBD1 (5 bases). Germline CDR1 MNHNS, CDR2 SASEGT. Trimming took 6 bases from V and 2 from J, leaving 11 bases between them. The CDR3 is 13 amino acids. The CDR3 nucleotides are TGTGCCAGCAGGGTCGACAGTACCTACGAGCAGTACTTC. Its translation: CASRVDSTYEQYF.